A single sample is the source of the 25 T cell receptor beta chains below, sequenced in a study of brain metastases from non-small cell lung cancer. Assay: immunoSEQ multiplex PCR; the TCRdb copy retains only in-frame clones and omits some. The sample records 4,000 or so clones, approximately 87% being singletons. What was sequenced was primary lung tumor tissue. These receptors all come from a donor aged 40 or older with non-small cell lung cancer.

This chain uses TRBV27 with TRBJ2-3, with 14 bases matching TRBD2. This CDR3 has 16 amino acids. Germline V gene sequence: CDR1 MNHEY, CDR2 SMNVEV (reference sequence). J lost 4 bases, V lost 3 bases, and 3 bases had no gene match. The chain's CDR3 is CASSFRLAGGADTQYF. The CDR3 coding sequence is TGTGCCAGCAGTTTTCGACTAGCGGGGGGGGCAGATACGCAGTATTTT.

CDR3 nucleotides: TGTGCCATCAGTGAGTCTATTGGGGGGGGCTCAGATACGCAGTATTTT. Translation gives CAISESIGGGSDTQYF. This chain connects TRBV10-3 to TRBJ2-3, with D perhaps TRBD2 (7 bases). This CDR3 has 16 residues. Per the germline V gene, CDR1 is ENHRY and CDR2 is SYGVKD. V was pared by 0 bases and J by 4 bases, with 14 bases between.

This rearrangement joins TRBV2 to TRBJ1-6, with D uncertain. Germline V CDR1 and CDR2: SNHLY, FYNNEI. CDR3 length equals 13 residues. Trimming pared 6 bases from V and 9 bases from J, leaving 12 bases between. In nucleotides, the CDR3 is TGTGCCAGCAGCCCCTCTTGGGGTTCACCCCTCCACTTT. Protein sequence: CASSPSWGSPLHF. Together with reference TRBV2 and TRBJ1-6, the CDR3 gives the full variable domain: EPEVTQTPSHQVTQMGQEVILRCVPISNHLYFYWYRQILGQKVEFLVSFYNNEISEKSEIFDDQFSVERPDGSNFTLKIRSTKLEDSAMYFCASSPSWGSPLHFGNGTRLTVT.

The chain links TRBV14 to TRBJ2-1; D perhaps matches TRBD1 (6 bases). Germline assignment: CDR1 SGHDN and CDR2 FVKESK. V dropped 2 bases and J dropped 7 bases, with 18 bases sitting between them. The CDR3 loop spans 16 amino acids. CDR3 in DNA: TGTGCCAGCAGCCAATTTAGGACAGTTATCCCTAATGAGCAGTTCTTC. Translating it yields CASSQFRTVIPNEQFF.

The gene calls are TRBV15 and TRBJ2-7; possible D gene TRBD2, 5 bases. The CDR3 is 16 amino acids. Germline assignment: CDR1 LNHNV and CDR2 YYDKDF (reference sequence). V was pared by 3 bases and J by 8 bases, with 23 bases between. CDR3 coding DNA: TGTGCCACCAGCAGTCCCTCCGGGGTGTATAATGGCAAGCAGTACTTC. It specifies CATSSPSGVYNGKQYF. Supplemented by reference TRBV15 and TRBJ2-7, the full variable domain reads DAMVIQNPRYQVTQFGKPVTLSCSQTLNHNVMYWYQQKSSQAPKLLFHYYDKDFNNEADTPDNFQSRRPNTSFCFLDIRSPGLGDTAMYLCATSSPSGVYNGKQYFGPGTRLTVT.

This chain joins TRBV18 and TRBJ2-3; possibly TRBD1 for D (6 bases). The germline V gene encodes CDR1 KGHSH and CDR2 LQKENI. V lost 3 bases to trimming and J lost 2 bases, with 15 bases between them. The CDR3 is 16 amino acids. CDR3 sequence reads: CASSPVVRGITDTQYF. The CDR3 region has the DNA TGTGCCAGCTCACCCGTCGTGAGGGGGATCACAGATACGCAGTATTTT.

The chain joins TRBV13 to TRBJ1-1; weak D call: TRBD1 (5 bases). The CDR3 totals 15 residues. Germline CDR1 reads PRHDT; CDR2 reads FYEKMQ (reference sequence). Between the trimmed V and J ends, which lost 9 bases and 0 bases, there was a span of 17 bases. This CDR3 reads CASSLSGGMNTEAFF. The DNA for the CDR3 is TGTGCCAGTAGCCTTTCGGGGGGGATGAACACTGAAGCTTTCTTT.

This sequence joins TRBV7-3 and TRBJ1-6, with D perhaps matching TRBD1 (6 bases). The CDR3 sequence is 13 residues long. Trimming pared 6 bases from V and 7 bases from J, leaving 10 bases between. The germline V gene has CDR1 SGHTA and CDR2 FQGTGA. CDR3: CASSTGRNSPLHF. In DNA form, the CDR3 reads TGTGCCAGCAGTACAGGGAGAAATTCACCCCTCCACTTT.

This chain uses TRBV6-5 with TRBJ1-2; 9 positions agree with TRBD1. Germline CDR1 is MNHEY and CDR2 is SVGAGI. CDR3 length equals 14 residues. Trimming took 7 bases from V and 7 from J; bases not matched to a gene: 10. The CDR3 protein is CASTSLGQGLGYTF. CDR3 nucleotides: TGTGCCAGCACCTCTTTGGGACAGGGTCTTGGCTACACCTTC.

This chain links TRBV3-1 (or the pseudogene TRBV3-2) with TRBJ1-2; 7 nucleotides match TRBD1. CDR1 is LGHDT and CDR2 is YNNKEL in the germline V gene (reference sequence). The CDR3 loop spans 15 amino acids. V shed 1 base and J 7 bases; nucleotides not matched to a gene: 9. The CDR3 DNA sequence: TGTGCCAGCAGCCAAGCCCAGGGGGGGCAACTTGGCTACACCTTC. This gives the protein CASSQAQGGQLGYTF.

The rearrangement joins TRBV5-1 to TRBJ2-1, with 7 bases lining up with TRBD1. The CDR3 runs to 11 residues. CDR1 and CDR2 (germline): SGHRS, YFSETQ. J lost 13 bases, V lost 5 bases, and 6 bases had no gene match. The CDR3 protein is CASSTDRVQFF. The CDR3 coding sequence is TGCGCCAGCAGTACCGACAGGGTACAGTTCTTC.

The chain couples TRBV5-7 to TRBJ1-5; D unclear. TRBV5-7 is assigned to the ORF class and has an uncertain function. The CDR3 is made up of 17 amino acids. The V end was cut by 0 bases, the J end by 1 base, with 14 bases between. The CDR3, as DNA: TGTGCCAGCAGCTTGGCCCCCCGGGGTGGCAGCAATCAGCCCCAGCATTTT. This gives the protein CASSLAPRGGSNQPQHF.

Of note for this clone: Compared with germline, one end of the junction differs, possibly owing to a read error. The J gene is TRBJ1-1, the V gene TRBV5-1; D remains unclear. The CDR3 loop spans 14 amino acids. Germline V CDR1 and CDR2: SGHRS, YFSETQ. The CDR3 loop is CASSLAGWNTEAFF. The DNA of the CDR3 is TGCGCCAGCAGTTTGGCCGGTTGGAACACTGAAGCTTTCTTT.

This CDR3 is CASSSTGRRLEPQHF. CDR3 nucleotide sequence: TGTGCCAGCAGCTCGACAGGCCGAAGACTGGAGCCCCAGCATTTT. The J gene is TRBJ1-5, the V gene TRBV7-9; D possibly corresponds to TRBD1 (6 bases). The germline V and J ends were trimmed by 4 bases and 8 bases, with 18 bases remaining between them. This CDR3 contains 15 residues. CDR1 is SEHNR and CDR2 is FQNEAQ in the germline V gene (reference sequence).

The rearrangement links TRBV6-4 to TRBJ2-2; D gene ambiguous. Deletions cut 7 bases from V and 5 bases from J, with 17 bases between. This CDR3 has 15 residues. CDR1 is MRHNA, CDR2 SNTAGT, per germline. The CDR3 region has the DNA TGTGCCAGCAATAAATCTGCCCGAAGGACCGGGGAGCTGTTTTTT. Translating gives CASNKSARRTGELFF.

The CDR3 nucleotides read TGTGCCAGCAGCTCGCCCTTCAGGGGAGGCGAGCAGTACTTC. This sequence encodes CASSSPFRGGEQYF. The V gene is TRBV7-9, the J gene TRBJ2-7; D may correspond to TRBD1 or TRBD2 (6 bases each). Germline V CDR1 and CDR2: SEHNR, FQNEAQ (reference sequence). The CDR3 is 14 residues long. Trimming stripped 4 bases from V and 6 bases from J, with 16 bases between.

The chain combines TRBV12-3 or TRBV12-4 with TRBJ1-4, with D uncertain. The length of the CDR3 is 10 residues. The V end lost 6 bases, the J end lost 8 bases, and 4 bases lay between the germline ends. In nucleotides, the CDR3 is TGTGCCAGCAGCGGCGAAAAACTGTTTTTT. It codes for CASSGEKLFF.

The chain links TRBV7-3 to TRBJ1-1; possibly TRBD1 for D (5 bases). V dropped 1 base and J dropped 8 bases, with 14 bases sitting between them. The CDR3 totals 14 residues. Germline lookup yields CDR1 SGHTA and CDR2 FQGTGA. The CDR3 loop is CASSLSPRVGEAFF. CDR3 DNA: TGTGCCAGCAGCTTAAGCCCCAGGGTCGGCGAAGCTTTCTTT.

This rearrangement joins TRBV29-1 to TRBJ1-3; D gene uncertain. CDR3 length equals 13 residues. V dropped 7 bases and J dropped 4 bases, with 14 bases sitting between them. CDR1 and CDR2 (germline): SQVTM, ANQGSEA. As DNA, the CDR3 is TGCAGCGCTGCAATGGAAGGCGGAAACACCATATATTTT. This codes for CSAAMEGGNTIYF.

The V gene is TRBV7-8, the J gene TRBJ1-5, with 7 bases fitting TRBD1. Germline V gene lookup returns CDR1 SGHVS and CDR2 FQNEAQ. V lost 0 bases to trimming and J lost 11 bases; unmatched junction nucleotides: 7. The CDR3 loop spans 14 amino acids. This CDR3 reads CASSLAQTGKAQHF. The CDR3 coding sequence is TGTGCCAGCAGCTTAGCGCAGACAGGGAAGGCCCAGCATTTT.

In this sample, this clone turned up once. The rearrangement links TRBV19 to TRBJ1-1; D is ambiguous. The germline V gene has CDR1 LNHDA and CDR2 SQIVND (reference sequence). Trimming left V 3 bases short and J 1 base short, with 6 bases between. The CDR3 is made up of 13 amino acids. CDR3 amino acids: CASSILPNTEAFF. The CDR3 coding sequence is TGTGCCAGTAGTATCCTACCGAACACTGAAGCTTTCTTT.

Comments on this clone: At one boundary the junction diverges from the germline segment, which might be a read error. This rearrangement joins TRBV5-6 to TRBJ1-1, with a possible D match to TRBD1 (5 bases). The CDR3 extends over 17 amino acids. Germline lookup yields CDR1 SGHDT and CDR2 YYEEEE. CDR3 amino acids: CASSFYLMGPRNTEAFF. The CDR3, as DNA: TGTGCCAGTAGCTTTTACTTGATGGGGCCTCGGAACACTGAAGCTTTCTTT.

The chain links TRBV18 to TRBJ1-1, with unresolved D. This CDR3 comprises 12 residues. The germline V gene encodes CDR1 KGHSH and CDR2 LQKENI. Between the trimmed V and J ends, which lost 2 bases and 4 bases, there was a span of 5 bases. The CDR3 reads CASSPIATEAFF. CDR3 in DNA: TGTGCCAGCTCACCAATCGCCACTGAAGCTTTCTTT.

The chain employs TRBV7-3 and TRBJ2-3, with 7 positions matching TRBD2. Germline CDR1 SGHTA, CDR2 FQGTGA. V was clipped by 3 bases and J by 1 base; unmatched bases: 1. The CDR3 is made up of 14 amino acids. Here the CDR3 DNA reads TGTGCCAGCAGCTTTCGGGGGGGCACAGATACGCAGTATTTT. Protein: CASSFRGGTDTQYF.

The rearrangement joins TRBV5-6 to TRBJ2-7, with TRBD2 matching 7 bases. CDR1 SGHDT and CDR2 YYEEEE come from the germline V gene. J was trimmed by 3 bases and V by 0 bases; bases with no gene match: 6. The CDR3 length is 15 residues. CDR3 protein: CASSLGALAVYEQYF. Here the CDR3 DNA reads TGTGCCAGCAGCTTGGGGGCGCTAGCGGTCTACGAGCAGTACTTC.